The sequence of this TCR beta chain was determined in a study of CD4+ T cells in melanoma. General study findings and limits: Neoantigen-specific CD4+ T cells in melanoma reportedly had diverse differentiation states. CD8+ T cell, macrophage and B cell function reportedly correlated with neoantigen-specific CD4+ T cells.

Produced via immunoSEQ multiplex PCR; TCRdb's table is partial and in-frame only. The table includes about 110,000 clones, 92% detected once. Of note for this clone: Its target is unknown.

This CDR3 spans 14 amino acids. Germline CDR1 SGHNT, CDR2 YENEEA. V was shortened by 1 base and J by 9 bases, with 13 bases between the two germline ends. The sequenced sample was peripheral blood. This TCR was recovered from a human donor with melanoma. This chain joins TRBV11-3 and TRBJ2-1; the D gene is possibly TRBD2 (5 bases). The CDR3 region is CASSLGLVGSEQFF. The CDR3 DNA sequence: TGTGCCAGCAGCTTAGGTCTAGTTGGGAGTGAGCAGTTCTTC.